This T cell receptor beta chain emerged from a study of shared T cell receptors in the human thymus. Profiled with immunoSEQ multiplex PCR; TCRdb holds only in-frame clones, not every one. In the table there are hundreds of thousands of clones, approximately 85% of which are singletons. This clone occurred once. Deletions cut 4 bases from V and 2 bases from J, with 19 bases between. The germline V gene has CDR1 MNHNS and CDR2 SASEGT. The CDR3 covers 17 residues. The sample also formed part of further work on human thymus T cells. This second report adds: Corrective heart surgery yielded the resections from which the thymus tissue came. Unrelated individuals reportedly shared highly overlapping thymic TCR repertoires.

What was sequenced was thymocytes. The chain joins TRBV6-1 to TRBJ2-3; maybe TRBD1 (6 bases). The clonotype was recovered from a girl in the first two years of life with a congenital heart defect. The CDR3 DNA is TGTGCCAGCAGTGGAGGGGGTGGTCGATCCCACACAGATACGCAGTATTTT. Amino acid sequence: CASSGGGGRSHTDTQYF.